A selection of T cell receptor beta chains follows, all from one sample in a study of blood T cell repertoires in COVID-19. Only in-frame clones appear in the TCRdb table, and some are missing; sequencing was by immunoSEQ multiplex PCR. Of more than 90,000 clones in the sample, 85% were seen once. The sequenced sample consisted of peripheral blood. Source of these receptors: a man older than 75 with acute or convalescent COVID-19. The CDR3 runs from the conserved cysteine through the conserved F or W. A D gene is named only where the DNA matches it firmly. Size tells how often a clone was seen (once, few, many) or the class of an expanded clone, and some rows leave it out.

cdr3_nt: TGTGCCACCAGTGATGGAGGGCGCATAACTAATCAGCCCCAGCATTTT
cdr3_aa: CATSDGGRITNQPQHF
d_call: -
j_call: TRBJ1-5
clone_size: once
v_call: TRBV24-1

cdr3_nt: TGTGCCAGCAGCTCAATAGCGAGATCCTACAATGAGCAGTTCTTC
cdr3_aa: CASSSIARSYNEQFF
d_call: -
j_call: TRBJ2-1
clone_size: -
v_call: TRBV7-3

cdr3_nt: TGTGCCAGCGCAACAACGGAACTAGCGGAGAACACCGGGGAGCTGTTTTTT
cdr3_aa: CASATTELAENTGELFF
d_call: TRBD2
j_call: TRBJ2-2
clone_size: -
v_call: TRBV28

cdr3_nt: TGTGCCAGCAGCCTAGGAGGGTTGGGTTCACCCCTCCACTTT
cdr3_aa: CASSLGGLGSPLHF
d_call: -
j_call: TRBJ1-6
clone_size: -
v_call: TRBV7-3

cdr3_nt: TGTGCCAGCAGCTTAGGGGGACAGGGGCTGGAGAACGAGCAGTACTTC
cdr3_aa: CASSLGGQGLENEQYF
d_call: TRBD1
j_call: TRBJ2-7
clone_size: -
v_call: TRBV7-9

cdr3_nt: TGTGCCAGCACCGAAGGGGGTTATAGCAATCAGCCCCAGCATTTT
cdr3_aa: CASTEGGYSNQPQHF
d_call: -
j_call: TRBJ1-5
clone_size: -
v_call: TRBV6-5

cdr3_nt: TGTGCCAGCAGCTCCGCCGCGTCGGGGAGCCAAAATCAGCCCCAGCATTTT
cdr3_aa: CASSSAASGSQNQPQHF
d_call: -
j_call: TRBJ1-5
clone_size: -
v_call: TRBV5-5

cdr3_nt: TGTGCCAGCAGCAAACCACTCCCTCGGTCACCCCTCCACTTT
cdr3_aa: CASSKPLPRSPLHF
d_call: -
j_call: TRBJ1-6
clone_size: -
v_call: TRBV21-1

cdr3_nt: TGTGCCTGGAGTTTAGGAGGGGCGAACTATGGCTACACCTTC
cdr3_aa: CAWSLGGANYGYTF
d_call: -
j_call: TRBJ1-2
clone_size: -
v_call: TRBV30

cdr3_nt: TGCGCCAGCAGCCCCTCAGACACTCCCTACGAGCAGTACTTC
cdr3_aa: CASSPSDTPYEQYF
d_call: -
j_call: TRBJ2-7
clone_size: -
v_call: TRBV5-1